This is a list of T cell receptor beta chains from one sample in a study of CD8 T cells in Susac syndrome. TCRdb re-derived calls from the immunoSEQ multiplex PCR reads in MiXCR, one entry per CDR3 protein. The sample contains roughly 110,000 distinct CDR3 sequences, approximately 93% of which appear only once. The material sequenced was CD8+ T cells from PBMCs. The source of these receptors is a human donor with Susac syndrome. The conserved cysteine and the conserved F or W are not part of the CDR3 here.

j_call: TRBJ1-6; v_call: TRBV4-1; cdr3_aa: ASSQVQGGGKNSPLH
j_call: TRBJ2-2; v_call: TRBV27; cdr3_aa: ASTTWTGNTGELF
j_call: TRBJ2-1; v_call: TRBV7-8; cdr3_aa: ASSLAGHPPEQF
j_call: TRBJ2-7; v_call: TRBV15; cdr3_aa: ATSRARGYEQY
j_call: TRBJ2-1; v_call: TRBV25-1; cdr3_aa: ASRGLDNEQF
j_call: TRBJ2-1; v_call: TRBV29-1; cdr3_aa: SLWRGGNEQF
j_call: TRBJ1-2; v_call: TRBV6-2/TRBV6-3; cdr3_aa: ASSSPESYGYT
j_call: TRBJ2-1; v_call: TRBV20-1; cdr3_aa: SARGVPSYNEQF
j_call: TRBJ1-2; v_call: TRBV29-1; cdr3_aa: SGLTGGQNGYT
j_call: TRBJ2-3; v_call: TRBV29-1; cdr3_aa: SAQGFRTDTQY
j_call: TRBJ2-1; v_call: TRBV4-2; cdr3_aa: ASSQDPPPTYNEQF
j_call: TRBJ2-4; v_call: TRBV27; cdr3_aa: ASSLAAKNIQY
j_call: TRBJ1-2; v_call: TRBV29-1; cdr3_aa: SVEAGLLGGYT
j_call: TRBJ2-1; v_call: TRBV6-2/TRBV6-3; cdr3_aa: ASRKDSPVYNEQF
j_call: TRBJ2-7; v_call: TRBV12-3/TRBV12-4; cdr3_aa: ASRQGGVDEQY
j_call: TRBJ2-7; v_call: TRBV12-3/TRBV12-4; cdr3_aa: ASSSGFYEQY
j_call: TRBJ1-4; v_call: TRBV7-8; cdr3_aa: ASSLRRGNEKLF
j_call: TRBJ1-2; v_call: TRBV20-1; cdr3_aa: SARDFTTEDYGYT
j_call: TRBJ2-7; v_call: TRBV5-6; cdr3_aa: ASSLAGNYEQY
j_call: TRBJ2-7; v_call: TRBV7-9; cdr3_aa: ASSLNDSPYEQY
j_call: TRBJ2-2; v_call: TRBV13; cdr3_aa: ASSARQDTGELF
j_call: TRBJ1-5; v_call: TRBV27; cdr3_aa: ASSLRPANQPQH